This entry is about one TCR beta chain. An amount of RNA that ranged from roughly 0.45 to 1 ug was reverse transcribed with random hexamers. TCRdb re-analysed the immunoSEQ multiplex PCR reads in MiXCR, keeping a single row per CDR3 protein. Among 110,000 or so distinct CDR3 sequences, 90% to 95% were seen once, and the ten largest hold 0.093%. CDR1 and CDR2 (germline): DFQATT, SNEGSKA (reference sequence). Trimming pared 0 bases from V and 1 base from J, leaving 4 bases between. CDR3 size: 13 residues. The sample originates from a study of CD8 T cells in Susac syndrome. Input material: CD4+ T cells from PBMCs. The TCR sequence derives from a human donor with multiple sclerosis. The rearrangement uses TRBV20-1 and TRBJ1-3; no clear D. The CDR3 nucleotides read TGCAGTGCTAGAGATTTATCTGGAAACACCATATATTTT. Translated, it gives CSARDLSGNTIYF.